This TCR beta chain was recovered during a study of blood T cell dynamics during melanoma immunotherapy. Only one count was recorded for this clone. Documented time point: pre-treatment baseline. No patient had earlier systemic cancer treatment, concurrent immunosuppressants, or another active cancer. The germline CDR1 and CDR2 sequences are SGHKS and YYEKEE (reference sequence). This CDR3 comprises 16 residues. V trimming: 1 base; J trimming: 1 base; junction bases outside the gene matches: 6. Only in-frame clones appear in the TCRdb table, and some are missing; sequencing was by immunoSEQ multiplex PCR. The sample consists of some 11,000 clones, 75% to 90% of them appearing once.

The rearrangement joins TRBV5-5 to TRBJ2-5; TRBD2 agrees at 8 bases. Sequencing used blood, obtained from a patient treated with checkpoint blockade. The source of this sequence is a human donor with melanoma. The CDR3 reads CASSLRLAGSQETQYF. CDR3 sequence (DNA): TGTGCCAGCAGCTTGAGGCTAGCGGGTAGCCAAGAGACCCAGTACTTC.